Included here is one TCR beta chain sequence, with context. TCRdb's copy holds only in-frame clones and misses some; the assay was immunoSEQ multiplex PCR. The table lists over 85,000 clones, roughly nine tenths of them singletons. The entry originates in a study of T cell changes during pregnancy in multiple sclerosis. The germline V gene has CDR1 LNHNV and CDR2 YYDKDF (reference sequence). The V end lost 0 bases, the J end lost 7 bases, and 16 bases lay between the germline ends. CDR3 length: 16 amino acids. The V gene is TRBV15, the J gene TRBJ1-5; D unclear. The sequence was obtained from a female donor in good health, enrolled as a control in a pregnancy study. The input for sequencing was peripheral blood, taken after pregnancy. The CDR3 protein is CATSRDLGRDTQPQHF. The CDR3 region has the DNA TGTGCCACCAGCAGAGATCTAGGACGGGATACCCAGCCCCAGCATTTT.